This record looks at one T cell receptor beta chain sequence and its context. Clones were read by immunoSEQ multiplex PCR, and TCRdb kept only the in-frame ones, dropping some. This sample carries about 97,000 clones, roughly 79% of them seen once, and the ten largest clones take roughly 2.8%. The data were taken from a study of radiotherapy plus CTLA-4 blockade in lung cancer. Germline loops: CDR1 SNHLY, CDR2 FYNNEI. This CDR3 has 13 amino acids. The V and J ends lost 5 bases and 0 bases respectively, with 8 bases between them. The specimen comprised peripheral blood, sampled from a patient treated with radiotherapy plus ipilimumab. The receptor comes from a human donor with non-small cell lung cancer who had a partial response to radiotherapy plus ipilimumab. Some clones in this sample may be carry-over from other donors' samples. The chain uses TRBV2 and TRBJ2-7; TRBD1 might be the D (5 bases). Here the CDR3 DNA reads TGTGCCAGCAGTTTTGACAGCTCCTACGAGCAGTACTTC. It encodes CASSFDSSYEQYF.